The following is a TCR beta chain sequence with its context. The sample comes from a study of T cell changes during pregnancy in multiple sclerosis. The junction had 6 bases not matched to a gene; V was cut back by 2 bases and J by 5 bases. This CDR3 spans 14 amino acids. CDR1 SNHLY and CDR2 FYNNEI come from the germline V gene. Sequencing used immunoSEQ multiplex PCR; TCRdb keeps in-frame clones, though not all of them. The sample has about 40,000 clones, about 92% seen once; the top ten hold roughly 8%. V gene TRBV2 combines with J gene TRBJ2-7, with TRBD2 identical over 7 bases. The sample consisted of CD8+ T cells from peripheral blood mononuclear cells, taken in the third trimester of pregnancy. The clonotype comes from a female donor with multiple sclerosis, enrolled in a pregnancy study. The CDR3 DNA follows: TGTGCCAGCAGTGAACAAGCGGGGAGCGACGAGCAGTACTTC. This codes for CASSEQAGSDEQYF. Full variable domain (outside the CDR3, taken from reference TRBV2 and TRBJ2-7): EPEVTQTPSHQVTQMGQEVILRCVPISNHLYFYWYRQILGQKVEFLVSFYNNEISEKSEIFDDQFSVERPDGSNFTLKIRSTKLEDSAMYFCASSEQAGSDEQYFGPGTRLTVT.